Here is one TCR beta chain with its context. This clonotype appeared many times. Its antigen has not been determined. No per-base quality is available; no much larger clone lies one base away. The TCR beta CDR3 regions were amplified from RNA transcripts. The first round of RT-PCR for the TCR CDR3 was performed with the HTBI primer set and the Qiagen OneStep RT-PCR kit. Libraries were constructed in a second round of multiplex PCR, after which size selection and purification were carried out. Libraries were sequenced paired-end with 100 bp reads on an Illumina HiSeq2000. In the authors' own workflow: SOAPnuke was used to process the raw data, throwing out any read that contained adapters or uncalled bases, had a mean Phred below 15, or lacked an exact constant-primer or identifier match. High-quality paired reads were merged using COPE v1.2.5, and each unique nucleotide sequence was defined as a clonotype. MiTCR v1.1 was used to align the clonotypes against IMGT TRBV, TRBD and TRBJ reference segments. Only V-J combinations with frequency above 0.0001, covering 99% to 99.2% of repertoires, were analysed. A TCS score was defined as the ratio of F50 (clonal expansion) to E x V (chaos), with BLOSUM62-based TCRdist applied between CDR3 peptides within each V-J. Welch's t-statistics and random forest reduced around 520 V-J features to roughly 13, which were used in a naive Bayes classifier (R e1071). TCRdb reworked the public reads: Q25 trimming with fastp, MiXCR clone assembly, productive beta chains retained. For every CDR3 protein sequence, its rows merge into one entry that carries the most common genes and DNA. TCRdb's processing, not the authors', yielded these V and J calls. The sample records 300,000 to 450,000 distinct CDR3 sequences, around 15% of which are singletons. Of the sample, around a fifth is held by the ten largest clones.

The sample is drawn from a study of T cells in Graves' hyperthyroidism and ophthalmopathy (dated by TCRdb to between 2018 and 2021). In the study overall: Peripheral blood samples were taken at the time of initial diagnosis, prior to any treatment. A discovery cohort of about a hundred patients, roughly 45 with Graves' ophthalmopathy and about 58 with stable Graves' hyperthyroidism, was used to find distinguishing TCR V-J signatures. Prospective prediction of ophthalmopathy was tested in an independent validation cohort of approximately 19 hyperthyroidism patients and 17 patients who later progressed to ophthalmopathy. The paper reports TCR Vbeta CDR3 sequencing of roughly 140 peripheral blood samples: under 45 ophthalmopathy, under 80 hyperthyroidism and around 17 progressor patients. Following sampling, methimazole starting at 30 mg daily was given to hyperthyroidism patients, and high-dose intravenous methylprednisolone was given to ophthalmopathy patients. For training and testing, the 100 or so patients in the discovery cohort were randomly divided in a 7:3 ratio. The study also compared thyroid tissue and blood T-cell repertoires from more than 5 Graves' hyperthyroidism patients.

In the ophthalmopathy patients, disease was moderately to severely active, with a Clinical Activity Score of 3 or more, a NOSPECS grade of 4 or more, and a duration of less than 3 months. The study excluded patients with uncontrolled infections, other autoimmune diseases, pregnancy or lactation. Diagnoses were established on the basis of clinical symptoms, serum thyroxine and TRAb, thyroid ultrasound, and orbital computed tomography. PBMCs were separated from over 9 ml of fresh peripheral blood using Ficoll-Paque density gradient centrifugation. Total RNA was extracted using Trizol reagent, and RNA quality was assessed on an Agilent 2100 Bioanalyzer. Trimming costs V 7 bases and J 12 bases, and their ends lie 25 bases apart. CDR1 and CDR2, looked up from the germline V gene, are MDHEN and SYDVKM. The CDR3 runs 14 residues from the cysteine to the phenylalanine. Only the CDR3 DNA is retained, 42 bases long and in frame from the first base.

Findings and caveats that apply to the study as a whole: In validation, the model predicted progression to ophthalmopathy a median of around 6.5 months before onset, with approximately 68% sensitivity and roughly 77% specificity. No statistical method was used to set the sample size in advance, and investigators knew the group allocation. Most expanded thyroid clonotypes (frequency above 0.001) were also detected in blood, suggesting blood repertoires may reflect thyroid immune responses. A 13 V-J signature model separated ophthalmopathy from stable hyperthyroidism, with approximately 86% sensitivity and about 81% specificity in cross-validation and 80%/75% in testing.

The sequence came from a woman in her 30s with Graves' ophthalmopathy. Sequencing was done on a sample of blood. The V and J genes are TRBV28 and TRBJ2-7; the D gene could be TRBD1 or TRBD2, each one agreeing over 5 bases. Here the CDR3 is given as CASNTRTPGQRLYF. The nucleotides read TGTGCCAGCAACACCAGGACGCCGGGGCAAAGGCTGTACTTC.